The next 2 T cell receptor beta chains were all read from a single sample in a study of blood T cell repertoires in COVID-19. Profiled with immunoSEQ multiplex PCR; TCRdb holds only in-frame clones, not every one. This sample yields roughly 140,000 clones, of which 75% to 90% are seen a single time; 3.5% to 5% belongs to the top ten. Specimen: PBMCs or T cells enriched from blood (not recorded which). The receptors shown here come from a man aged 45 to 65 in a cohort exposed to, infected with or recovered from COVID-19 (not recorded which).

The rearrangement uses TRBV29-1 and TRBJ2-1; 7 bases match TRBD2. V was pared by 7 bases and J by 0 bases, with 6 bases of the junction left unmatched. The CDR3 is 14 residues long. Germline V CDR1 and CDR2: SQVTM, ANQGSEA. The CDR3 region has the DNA TGCAGCGGGACGGGCGGGAGCTCCTACAATGAGCAGTTCTTC. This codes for CSGTGGSSYNEQFF.

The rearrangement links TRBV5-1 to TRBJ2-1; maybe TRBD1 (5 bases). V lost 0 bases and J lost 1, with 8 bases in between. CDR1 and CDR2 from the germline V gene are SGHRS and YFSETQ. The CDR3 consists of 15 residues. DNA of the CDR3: TGCGCCAGCAGCTTGGAACAGGCATCCTACAATGAGCAGTTCTTC. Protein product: CASSLEQASYNEQFF.